This T cell receptor (beta chain) was sequenced during a study of beta chain features in type 1 diabetes. About this clone: Its specificity is unknown.

Blood was collected once per donor into heparin, averaging about 110 mL. Purity of each sorted population was above 95%. Germline assignment: CDR1 MDHEN and CDR2 SYDVKM. The V and J ends lost 5 bases and 6 bases respectively, with 8 bases between them. The CDR3 sequence is 12 residues long. What was sequenced were expressed TCRB transcripts, since all of the isolated RNA had been reverse transcribed. Profiled with immunoSEQ multiplex PCR; TCRdb holds only in-frame clones, not every one. The sample includes about 39,000 clones, over 45% of them seen just once. Study observations and caveats: Researchers could not determine here whether HLA type influences TCRB rearrangement.

The genes are TRBV28 and TRBJ1-5; D not resolved. Sequencing was done on a sample of central memory CD4+ T cells from blood. The sequence was obtained from a woman between 18 and 29 years old in good health. CDR3 protein: CASSLTSQPQHF. The CDR3 DNA reads as TGTGCCAGCAGTCTAACCTCTCAGCCCCAGCATTTT.